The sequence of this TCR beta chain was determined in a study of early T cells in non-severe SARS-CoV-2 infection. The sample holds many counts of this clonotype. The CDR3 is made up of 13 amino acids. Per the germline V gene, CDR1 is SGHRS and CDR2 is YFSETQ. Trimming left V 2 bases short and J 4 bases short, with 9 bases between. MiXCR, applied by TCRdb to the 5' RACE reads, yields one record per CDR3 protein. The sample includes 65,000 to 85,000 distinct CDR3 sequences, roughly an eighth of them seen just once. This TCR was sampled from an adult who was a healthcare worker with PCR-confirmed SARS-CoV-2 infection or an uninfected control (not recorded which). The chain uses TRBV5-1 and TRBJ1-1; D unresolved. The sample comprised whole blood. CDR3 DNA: TGCGCCAGCAGCTTATCAAGGGTCACTGAAGCTTTCTTT. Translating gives CASSLSRVTEAFF.